Listed here are 30 T cell receptor beta chains from one sample, sequenced in a study of control samples from healthy donors and cancer patients. Profiling relied on immunoSEQ multiplex PCR, and the TCRdb table lists in-frame clones only, not all of them. The data show over 150,000 clones, 94% seen once. Sequencing was carried out using blood. These receptors were taken from a woman between 18 and 30 years old in good health.

The chain joins TRBV25-1 to TRBJ1-1, with TRBD1 identical over 8 bases. CDR1 and CDR2 (germline): MGHDK, SYGVNS. Germline trimming cut 7 bases from V and 5 bases from J; bases unmatched to any gene: 6. This CDR3 spans 13 amino acids. The CDR3 sequence is CASNDRGETEAFF. In DNA form, the CDR3 reads TGTGCCAGCAACGACAGGGGAGAGACTGAAGCTTTCTTT. The whole variable domain, filled in from reference TRBV25-1 and TRBJ1-1, reads EADIYQTPRYLVIGTGKKITLECSQTMGHDKMYWYQQDPGMELHLIHYSYGVNSTEKGDLSSESTVSRIRTEHFPLTLESARPSHTSQYLCASNDRGETEAFFGQGTRLTVV.

CDR3 in amino acids: CASMGSGELFF. In nucleotides, the CDR3 is TGTGCCAGCATGGGGTCCGGGGAGCTGTTTTTT. The chain has TRBV3-1 (or the pseudogene TRBV3-2) and TRBJ2-2; D is ambiguous. V lost 7 bases to trimming and J lost 6 bases, with 6 bases between them. This CDR3 region has 11 residues. Per germline, CDR1 LGHDT and CDR2 YNNKEL (reference sequence).

Of note for this clone: Other DNA variants within this sample encode the same CDR3. The chain couples TRBV12-3 or TRBV12-4 to TRBJ1-5, with no clear D. Deletions cut 2 bases from V and 4 bases from J, with 6 bases between. The CDR3 has 13 residues. The CDR3 region is CASSLSRNQPQHF. CDR3 coding DNA: TGTGCCAGCAGTTTATCACGAAATCAGCCCCAGCATTTT.

The chain joins TRBV6-5 to TRBJ2-7; the D gene is possibly TRBD2 (6 bases). Germline values: CDR1 MNHEY, CDR2 SVGAGI. This CDR3 contains 15 residues. V lost 7 bases and J 6 bases, leaving 22 bases between the germline ends. The CDR3 is CASTSGGMGGVEQYF. DNA for the CDR3: TGTGCCAGCACCTCCGGGGGTATGGGAGGTGTCGAGCAGTACTTC.

This clone has only a few counts. V gene TRBV7-2 combines with J gene TRBJ2-5; 10 bases match TRBD2. In germline, CDR1 is SGHTA, CDR2 FQGNSA. With 0 bases clipped from V and 8 bases from J, the junction kept 6 bases outside the gene matches. This CDR3 contains 15 residues. CDR3 region: CASSLARLAGETQYF. Here the CDR3 DNA reads TGTGCCAGCAGCTTAGCTAGGCTAGCGGGGGAAACCCAGTACTTC.

With respect to this clone: Other DNA sequences within the sample encode an identical CDR3. The rearrangement uses TRBV7-2 and TRBJ1-1; the match to TRBD1 covers 8 bases. Germline CDR1 is SGHTA and CDR2 is FQGNSA. J gave up 5 bases and V 5 bases, and 7 bases lay outside the gene matches. This CDR3 is 14 amino acids long. The CDR3 DNA sequence: TGTGCCAGCAGCCTAGACAGGGGAGGTACTGAAGCTTTCTTT. It codes for CASSLDRGGTEAFF.

The chain has TRBV5-1 and TRBJ1-2; TRBD1 matches at 7 bases. The V and J ends lost 3 bases and 0 bases, in that order; junction bases with no gene match: 11. Germline loops: CDR1 SGHRS, CDR2 YFSETQ. This CDR3 spans 17 amino acids. The CDR3, as DNA: TGCGCCAGCAGCTACTACCCTCTTGGGACAGCTAACTATGGCTACACCTTC. Its translation is CASSYYPLGTANYGYTF.

This chain joins TRBV19 and TRBJ2-7, with 7 bases that match TRBD2. J was trimmed by 4 bases and V by 4 bases; bases with no gene match: 13. Germline V lookup: CDR1 LNHDA, CDR2 SQIVND (reference sequence). There are 16 residues in the CDR3. The CDR3 sequence: CASSSSGKTNKYEQYF. In DNA form, the CDR3 reads TGTGCCAGTAGTAGCAGCGGGAAAACGAATAAATACGAGCAGTACTTC.

CDR3 region: CASSVDRGTDEQYF. For the CDR3, the DNA is TGTGCCAGCAGCGTAGATAGGGGGACGGACGAGCAGTACTTC. This chain links TRBV9 with TRBJ2-7, with D possibly TRBD1 on 6 matching bases. CDR1 and CDR2 from the germline V gene are SGDLS and YYNGEE. The CDR3 spans 14 residues. With 0 bases removed from V and 5 bases from J, the gap between germline ends came to 12 bases.

The chain joins TRBV18 to TRBJ1-2; 10 nucleotides line up with TRBD1. The V segment lost 6 bases and the J segment 7 bases; nucleotides outside the gene matches: 5. There are 13 residues in the CDR3. Germline V gene sequence: CDR1 KGHSH, CDR2 LQKENI. CDR3 DNA: TGTGCCAGCTCGCTGGGACAGGGGCCTGGCTACACCTTC. The encoded protein is CASSLGQGPGYTF.

The genes are TRBV7-8 and TRBJ1-1; no firm D call. The CDR3 has 15 residues. Germline lookup yields CDR1 SGHVS and CDR2 FQNEAQ. V dropped 2 bases and J dropped 3 bases, with 13 bases sitting between them. CDR3 DNA: TGTGCCAGCAGCTTACGCCCTGAAGGATACACTGAAGCTTTCTTT. It translates to CASSLRPEGYTEAFF.

J is TRBJ2-2 and V is TRBV5-6, with 10 bases matching TRBD1. The germline gives CDR1 SGHDT, CDR2 YYEEEE. This CDR3 spans 16 amino acids. The trim removed 1 base at V and 7 bases at J, leaving 7 bases unmatched. This chain's CDR3 is CASSLSGWTGGGELFF. The CDR3, as DNA: TGTGCCAGCAGCTTGTCCGGGTGGACAGGGGGCGGGGAGCTGTTTTTT.

V gene TRBV6-2 or TRBV6-3 combines with J gene TRBJ2-3, with D perhaps matching TRBD1 or TRBD2 (5 bases each). The CDR3 is made up of 17 amino acids. Trimming left V 5 bases short and J 0 bases short, with 18 bases between. The germline V gene encodes CDR1 MNHEY and CDR2 SVGEGT. CDR3 in amino acids: CASSHAFRGASTDTQYF. CDR3 coding DNA: TGTGCCAGCAGTCACGCGTTTCGAGGGGCTAGCACAGATACGCAGTATTTT.

This clone was counted a single time. The chain couples TRBV7-2 to TRBJ2-5; TRBD2 matches at 7 bases. The V gene end was trimmed by 2 bases and the J gene end by 5 bases; junction bases not matched to a gene: 2. Germline-derived CDR1 and CDR2 are SGHTA and FQGNSA. The CDR3 contains 13 residues. The CDR3: CASSLWREETQYF. The CDR3 nucleotides read TGTGCCAGCAGCTTATGGCGGGAGGAGACCCAGTACTTC.

This sequence joins TRBV19 and TRBJ2-3; D is unclear. From germline, CDR1 is LNHDA and CDR2 SQIVND (reference sequence). CDR3 length: 15 residues. V lost 2 bases to trimming and J lost 2 bases, with 11 bases between them. The CDR3 reads CASSISAPPTDTQYF. In DNA, the CDR3 is TGTGCCAGTAGTATATCAGCCCCGCCCACAGATACGCAGTATTTT.

The chain is built from TRBV6-1 and TRBJ1-5; D gene uncertain. This CDR3 comprises 15 residues. V gave up 3 bases and J gave up 3 bases, with 12 bases separating them. Germline CDR1 reads MNHNS; CDR2 reads SASEGT. CDR3 residues: CASSDRRVFNQPQHF. In nucleotides, the CDR3 is TGTGCCAGCAGTGATCGCCGGGTCTTCAATCAGCCCCAGCATTTT.

The chain links TRBV2 to TRBJ2-7; possibly TRBD1 for D (5 bases). CDR1 is SNHLY, CDR2 FYNNEI, per germline. The CDR3 sequence is 13 residues long. V lost 7 bases and J lost 7, with 17 bases in between. CDR3 loop: CASIGHREREQYF. The CDR3 nucleotides are TGTGCCAGCATAGGACACCGTGAGAGGGAGCAGTACTTC.

This clone was recorded once. V and J are TRBV2 and TRBJ2-5; no firm D call. The CDR3 contains 10 residues. V lost 7 bases and J 4 bases, leaving 4 bases between the germline ends. Germline lookup yields CDR1 SNHLY and CDR2 FYNNEI. CDR3 DNA sequence: TGTGCCAGCAATAGAGAGACCCAGTACTTC. This translates into CASNRETQYF.

The V call is TRBV19, the J call TRBJ2-3; perhaps TRBD2 as D (5 bases). Trimming shortened V by 1 base and J by 5 bases, and 7 bases separated the two germline ends. The CDR3 sequence is 13 residues long. Germline values: CDR1 LNHDA, CDR2 SQIVND (reference sequence). The CDR3 bases are TGTGCCAGTAGTATAGGGAGGCAAGATACGCAGTATTTT. It codes for CASSIGRQDTQYF.

This clone has only a few counts. CDR3 amino acids: CASSIQTYSNQPQHF. CDR3 nucleotides: TGTGCCAGTAGTATTCAGACCTATAGCAATCAGCCCCAGCATTTT. The chain uses TRBV19 and TRBJ1-5, with D hard to call. V dropped 3 bases and J dropped 0 bases, with 9 bases sitting between them. CDR1 is LNHDA, CDR2 SQIVND, per germline (reference sequence). The CDR3 loop spans 15 amino acids.

V gene TRBV19 combines with J gene TRBJ1-2, with TRBD1 identical over 7 bases. V dropped 0 bases and J dropped 8; count of bases not matched to a gene: 12. Germline V lookup: CDR1 LNHDA, CDR2 SQIVND (reference sequence). The CDR3 has 16 residues. For the CDR3, the DNA is TGTGCCAGTAGTATAGATCTCGGACAGGTCCAGAGGGGCTACACCTTC. It translates to CASSIDLGQVQRGYTF.

This rearrangement joins TRBV4-3 to TRBJ1-3, with unresolved D. Germline CDR1 and CDR2: LGHNA and YSLEER. The CDR3 spans 19 residues. V was clipped by 0 bases and J by 0 bases, with 18 bases between them. This chain's CDR3 is CASSQDHGPDHVSGNTIYF. The CDR3 DNA is TGCGCCAGCAGCCAAGATCACGGGCCAGACCACGTCTCTGGAAACACCATATATTTT.

The V gene is TRBV5-1, the J gene TRBJ1-1; 7 bases match TRBD1. This CDR3 is built from 16 residues. The ends lost 4 bases at V and 0 bases at J; junction bases unmatched: 9. Germline V gene data show CDR1 as SGHRS and CDR2 as YFSETQ. The CDR3 protein is CASSPAGTALNTEAFF. The DNA for the CDR3 is TGCGCCAGCAGCCCCGCCGGGACAGCCTTGAACACTGAAGCTTTCTTT.

This sequence joins TRBV7-2 and TRBJ2-3, with D unresolved. The CDR3 loop spans 17 amino acids. The V gene lost 2 bases and the J gene lost 1 base, with 16 bases spanning the gap. The germline V gene has CDR1 SGHTA and CDR2 FQGNSA. The chain's CDR3 is CASSLMVRQVGTDTQYF. CDR3 in DNA: TGTGCCAGCAGCTTAATGGTGCGACAAGTGGGCACAGATACGCAGTATTTT.

The chain combines TRBV10-1 with TRBJ2-5; D unresolved. Germline CDR1 and CDR2: WNHNN and SYGVQD (reference sequence). The CDR3 runs 13 residues. V lost 5 bases and J lost 2, with 9 bases in between. CDR3 sequence: CASSRSAQETQYF. In DNA, the CDR3 is TGCGCCAGCAGTAGAAGTGCACAAGAGACCCAGTACTTC.

The chain couples TRBV28 to TRBJ2-5, with D tentatively TRBD2 (6 bases). Trimming removed 6 bases at V and 0 bases at J, with 11 bases between. CDR1 is MDHEN and CDR2 is SYDVKM in the germline V gene. CDR3 length: 14 amino acids. The CDR3 loop is CASSLSGDQETQYF. In nucleotides, the CDR3 is TGTGCCAGCAGCCTCTCGGGGGACCAAGAGACCCAGTACTTC.

J is TRBJ1-1 and V is TRBV18; TRBD1 matches 8 bases. Germline trimming cut 4 bases from V and 1 base from J; bases unmatched to any gene: 2. The CDR3 has 14 residues. The germline V gene has CDR1 KGHSH and CDR2 LQKENI. CDR3 protein: CASSLGQGNTEAFF. Here the CDR3 DNA reads TGTGCCAGCTCACTAGGACAGGGGAACACTGAAGCTTTCTTT.

The gene calls are TRBV5-4 and TRBJ2-6; D is undetermined. Germline CDR1 reads SGHNT; CDR2 reads YYREEE (reference sequence). The CDR3 loop spans 14 amino acids. Trimming pared 4 bases from V and 1 base from J, leaving 6 bases between. CDR3 region: CASSHPSGANVLTF. The CDR3 bases are TGTGCCAGCAGCCACCCTTCTGGGGCCAACGTCCTGACTTTC.

This chain uses TRBV6-5 with TRBJ2-1; D unclear. The germline gives CDR1 MNHEY, CDR2 SVGAGI. This CDR3 has 16 amino acids. V dropped 2 bases and J dropped 0 bases, with 11 bases sitting between them. The CDR3 region has the DNA TGTGCCAGCAGTTACGGCGGTCAGTCCTCCTACAATGAGCAGTTCTTC. It yields the protein CASSYGGQSSYNEQFF.

The chain employs TRBV11-3 and TRBJ1-3; D gene uncertain. CDR1 and CDR2 (germline): SGHNT, YENEEA. The CDR3 sequence is 13 residues long. V lost 1 base and J lost 7, with 8 bases in between. As DNA, the CDR3 is TGTGCCAGCAGCTTAGTGGGGTCGAACACCATATATTTT. It translates to CASSLVGSNTIYF.